These 10 T cell receptor beta chains originate from one sample sequenced in a study of T-cell memory formation after mild COVID-19. TCRdb re-derived calls from the 5' RACE reads in MiXCR, one entry per CDR3 protein. The sample includes tens of thousands of distinct CDR3 sequences, over 8.5% seen only once; the top ten take about an eighth. Source material: PBMCs or a T cell subset sorted from them (not recorded which). These receptors came from an adult woman who had mild COVID-19 (a few samples of this study predate the infection). Cell type and time point are not known.

Only a few counts were recorded for this clonotype. The rearrangement joins TRBV20-1 to TRBJ2-7; 11 nucleotides agree with TRBD1. Trimming removed 5 bases from V and 2 bases from J; junction bases left unmatched: 8. The CDR3 sequence is 15 residues long. Germline V gene sequence: CDR1 DFQATT, CDR2 SNEGSKA (reference sequence). This CDR3 reads CSALLPGQGAYEQYF. The CDR3 DNA reads as TGCAGTGCTCTCCTTCCGGGACAGGGGGCCTACGAGCAGTACTTC.

Ten or more counts support this clonotype. V is TRBV4-3 and J is TRBJ2-5, with TRBD1 as a possible D gene (5 bases). This CDR3 has 14 residues. Trimming removed 0 bases from V and 4 bases from J, with 9 bases in between. CDR1 and CDR2 from the germline V gene are LGHNA and YSLEER. The CDR3 spells CASSQDVRGETQYF. CDR3 sequence (DNA): TGCGCCAGCAGCCAAGATGTTAGGGGAGAGACCCAGTACTTC.

In this sample, this clonotype turned up a few times. V is TRBV4-3 and J is TRBJ2-3; TRBD2 aligns across 10 bases. V gave up 2 bases and J gave up 2 bases; unmatched junction bases: 7. The CDR3 covers 17 residues. The germline V gene has CDR1 LGHNA and CDR2 YSLEER. CDR3 loop: CASSQILAGSLTDTQYF. DNA for the CDR3: TGCGCCAGCAGCCAAATACTAGCGGGATCCCTCACAGATACGCAGTATTTT.

This clonotype was seen more than once but under ten times. The chain employs TRBV6-1 and TRBJ1-1, with TRBD1 as a possible D gene (6 bases). Germline lookup yields CDR1 MNHNS and CDR2 SASEGT. The CDR3 is 17 amino acids. V was cut by 7 bases and J by 1 base, with 22 bases left in between. CDR3 protein: CASTLDGQKIKNTEAFF. The CDR3 DNA follows: TGTGCCAGCACCTTAGACGGACAGAAGATCAAGAACACTGAAGCTTTCTTT.

This clonotype was picked up a small number of times. The rearrangement uses TRBV7-9 and TRBJ2-7; tentative D call: TRBD2 (5 bases). Germline V gene data show CDR1 as SEHNR and CDR2 as FQNEAQ (reference sequence). V lost 4 bases and J 3 bases, leaving 25 bases between the germline ends. The CDR3 covers 18 residues. The CDR3 is CASSSAGVVSLEGYEQYF. The CDR3 DNA sequence: TGTGCCAGCAGCTCCGCGGGTGTGGTGTCCCTTGAGGGCTACGAGCAGTACTTC.

The table lists this clonotype with many counts. The J gene is TRBJ2-1, the V gene TRBV5-1; 7 nucleotides align to TRBD2. With 4 bases clipped from V and 5 bases from J, the junction kept 6 bases outside the gene matches. Germline V gene sequence: CDR1 SGHRS, CDR2 YFSETQ. This CDR3 spans 14 amino acids. The CDR3, as DNA: TGCGCCAGCAGCATACTCGGACTAGACAATGAGCAGTTCTTC. Translated: CASSILGLDNEQFF.

This clonotype was counted between two and nine times. The V and J genes are TRBV29-1 and TRBJ1-2; D unclear. The CDR3 sequence is 18 residues long. The germline V gene has CDR1 SQVTM and CDR2 ANQGSEA. V was cut by 0 bases and J by 4 bases, with 24 bases left in between. CDR3 region: CSVEDVGSWAGAFYGYTF. The CDR3 DNA follows: TGCAGCGTTGAAGATGTCGGGTCGTGGGCAGGCGCCTTCTATGGCTACACCTTC. The whole variable domain, filled in from reference TRBV29-1 and TRBJ1-2, reads SAVISQKPSRDICQRGTSLTIQCQVDSQVTMMFWYRQQPGQSLTLIATANQGSEATYESGFVIDKFPISRPNLTFSTLTVSNMSPEDSSIYLCSVEDVGSWAGAFYGYTFGSGTRLTVV.

Many counts were recorded for this clonotype. The genes are TRBV7-6 and TRBJ2-1; TRBD2 matches at 11 bases. This CDR3 has 17 residues. The germline gives CDR1 SGHVS, CDR2 FNYEAQ. V lost 1 base to trimming and J lost 5 bases; unmatched junction nucleotides: 7. The CDR3: CASSLEIAGGFNNEQFF. DNA for the CDR3: TGTGCCAGCAGCTTAGAGATAGCGGGGGGGTTCAACAATGAGCAGTTCTTC.

The chain links TRBV29-1 to TRBJ1-2; 10 bases align to TRBD1. The CDR3 sequence is 14 residues long. Germline V gene sequence: CDR1 SQVTM, CDR2 ANQGSEA. Germline trimming cut 6 bases from V and 3 bases from J; bases unmatched to any gene: 7. CDR3 DNA sequence: TGCAGCGTAAAACTGACAGGGGGCCACTATGGCTACACCTTC. Amino acids: CSVKLTGGHYGYTF.

This clonotype was counted ten times or more. V gene TRBV29-1 combines with J gene TRBJ1-4; D is undetermined. Deletions cut 6 bases from V and 5 bases from J, with 10 bases between. The CDR3 loop spans 12 amino acids. Germline loops: CDR1 SQVTM, CDR2 ANQGSEA. The CDR3 DNA reads TGCAGCGTCTCTCTGGGGAATGAAAAACTGTTTTTT. As protein: CSVSLGNEKLFF.